This T cell receptor beta chain came from a study of blood T cell repertoires in COVID-19. Overall study context: Acute-phase and convalescent COVID-19 samples originated in the United States, Italy and Spain. Sources were T cells, B-cell-depleted T cells, or PBMCs; the material itself was cDNA or gDNA.

Using immunoSEQ multiplex PCR, the repertoire was profiled, and TCRdb retains in-frame clones only, with some absent. Of about 130,000 clones detected, around 84% appear once; the ten largest clones hold more than 2%. Germline CDR1 SGHVS, CDR2 FNYEAQ. This CDR3 has 14 amino acids. Trimming removed 5 bases from V and 5 bases from J; junction bases left unmatched: 3. Ages ranged from roughly 18 to 100 years, with residence in more than 20 US areas. Participant reports of clinical history set cohort assignment. The V gene is TRBV7-6, the J gene TRBJ2-2, with TRBD2 identical over 9 bases. Specimen: PBMCs or T cells enriched from blood (not recorded which). The sequence came from a man in his forties with acute COVID-19. The CDR3 DNA sequence: TGTGCCAGCAGCCCTCTAGCGGGGACCGGGGAGCTGTTTTTT. As protein: CASSPLAGTGELFF.